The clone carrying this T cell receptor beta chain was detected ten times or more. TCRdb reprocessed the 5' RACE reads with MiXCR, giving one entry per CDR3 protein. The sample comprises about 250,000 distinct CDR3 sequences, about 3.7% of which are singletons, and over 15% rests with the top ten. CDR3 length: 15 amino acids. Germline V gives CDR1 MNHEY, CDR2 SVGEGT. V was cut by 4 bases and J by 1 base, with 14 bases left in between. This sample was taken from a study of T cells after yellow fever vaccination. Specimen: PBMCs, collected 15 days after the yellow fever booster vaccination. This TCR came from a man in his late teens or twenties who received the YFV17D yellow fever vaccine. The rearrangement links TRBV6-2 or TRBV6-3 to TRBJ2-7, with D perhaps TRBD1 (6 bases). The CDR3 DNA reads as TGTGCCAGCAGTTTCACAGGGAATCCTTCCTACGAGCAGTACGTC. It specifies CASSFTGNPSYEQYV.